This T cell receptor beta chain was observed in a study of regulatory T cells in long-lasting Graves disease. Study results and limitations: Sharing of public clonotypes was greater in persistent patients (roughly 2,600) than in new patients (almost 1,000).

Arm-PCR with iRepertoire HTBI primers amplified the CDR3 regions for these TCR beta libraries. TCRdb re-called the multiplex PCR reads with MiXCR, one entry per CDR3 protein. The top ten hold roughly 27% of the sample, which has 360,000 or so distinct CDR3 sequences, around 15% seen once. This CDR3 comprises 11 residues. Germline V gene lookup returns CDR1 SNHLY and CDR2 FYNNEI. The germline V and J ends were trimmed by 7 bases and 3 bases, with 6 bases remaining between them. This clonotype was found many times. Its cognate antigen is unknown. Time point of the sample: newly diagnosed GD, antithyroid drugs for less than 3 months. PBMCs provided the RNA from which the TCR library was made. This sample was also put to use in a study of T cells in Graves' hyperthyroidism and ophthalmopathy.

The clonotype was recovered from a man aged 35 to 55 with Graves disease. Material: peripheral blood mononuclear cells (PBMCs), obtained at new diagnosis, from a patient treated with antithyroid drugs. This chain uses TRBV2 with TRBJ1-1; no clear D. CDR3 loop: CASTGYTEAFF. The CDR3 nucleotides read TGTGCCAGCACCGGGTACACTGAAGCTTTCTTT.